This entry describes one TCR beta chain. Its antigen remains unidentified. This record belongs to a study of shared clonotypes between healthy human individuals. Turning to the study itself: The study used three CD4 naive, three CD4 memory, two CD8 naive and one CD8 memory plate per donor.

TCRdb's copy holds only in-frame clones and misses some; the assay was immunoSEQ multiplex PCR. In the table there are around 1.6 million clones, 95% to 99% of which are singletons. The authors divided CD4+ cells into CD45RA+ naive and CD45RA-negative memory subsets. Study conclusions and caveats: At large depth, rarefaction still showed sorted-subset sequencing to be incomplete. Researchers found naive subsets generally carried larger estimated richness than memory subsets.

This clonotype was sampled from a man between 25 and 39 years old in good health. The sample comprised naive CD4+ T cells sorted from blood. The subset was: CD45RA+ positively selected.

The CDR3 protein is CASSQGRGALYGYTF. DNA of the CDR3: TGTGCCAGCAGCCAAGGGAGAGGGGCACTATATGGCTACACCTTC. The V gene is TRBV14, the J gene TRBJ1-2; TRBD1 might be the D (5 bases). The CDR3 is made up of 15 amino acids. The germline V gene has CDR1 SGHDN and CDR2 FVKESK. Trimming removed 1 base from V and 5 bases from J, with 14 bases in between.